This is a list of T cell receptor beta chains from one sample in a study of T cell responses to AZD1222 COVID-19 vaccine. Produced via immunoSEQ multiplex PCR; TCRdb's table is partial and in-frame only. The sample lists approximately 170,000 clones, more than 80% occurring once. The starting material was peripheral blood, obtained on day 0 of AZD1222 vaccination. These receptor sequences come from an adult in good health. Each CDR3 is given with its conserved first and last residue. The D gene is left open where the match is weak. Rows give clone size only sometimes, using once, few, many, or a class for an expanded clone.

-	TRBV7-6	18	-	TRBJ1-3	CASSLGLGGAHSGNTIYF	TGTGCCAGCAGCTTAGGTCTCGGAGGGGCCCACTCTGGAAACACCATATATTTT
-	TRBV7-9	12	-	TRBJ1-2	CASTDGNYGYTF	TGTGCCAGTACGGACGGTAACTATGGCTACACCTTC
-	TRBV7-8	13	-	TRBJ2-7	CASSLRTTYEQYF	TGTGCCAGCAGCCTAAGAACGACCTACGAGCAGTACTTC
TRBD2	TRBV6-5	13	-	TRBJ2-7	CASYGGGSYEQYF	TGTGCCAGCTATGGCGGGGGCTCCTACGAGCAGTACTTC
-	TRBV9	14	-	TRBJ1-4	CASSATDLGEKLFF	TGTGCCAGCAGCGCGACGGACTTGGGTGAAAAACTGTTTTTT
-	TRBV15	12	-	TRBJ1-2	CATSRARVGYTF	TGTGCCACCAGCAGAGCCCGAGTCGGCTACACCTTC
TRBD1	TRBV2	14	once	TRBJ2-1	CASITGQGVHEQFF	TGTGCCAGCATTACAGGACAGGGGGTACATGAGCAGTTCTTC
-	TRBV28	18	-	TRBJ2-2	CASSERGANLRGTGELFF	TGTGCCAGCTCGGAACGGGGGGCAAATCTACGGGGCACCGGGGAGCTGTTTTTT
-	TRBV4-3	13	-	TRBJ1-1	CASSQGGITEAFF	TGCGCCAGCAGCCAAGGAGGGATCACTGAAGCTTTCTTT
-	TRBV28	14	-	TRBJ2-7	CASSPGTENYEQYF	TGTGCCAGCAGCCCCGGGACTGAAAACTACGAGCAGTACTTC
TRBD1	TRBV11-3	16	once	TRBJ1-5	CASSQGGATGYQPQHF	TGTGCCAGCAGCCAGGGGGGCGCAACAGGTTATCAGCCCCAGCATTTT
-	TRBV29-1	11	-	TRBJ2-3	CSVDIGDTQYF	TGCAGCGTTGATATTGGTGATACGCAGTATTTT
TRBD1	TRBV6-5	14	-	TRBJ2-6	CASSRQGTTNVLTF	TGTGCCAGCAGCCGACAGGGGACGACCAACGTCCTGACTTTC
TRBD2	TRBV7-9	15	-	TRBJ2-7	CASSGERGSTYEQYF	TGTGCCAGCAGCGGTGAGCGGGGGTCTACCTACGAGCAGTACTTC
TRBD2	TRBV4-1	19	-	TRBJ2-5	CASSQGLAGGNEPRATQYF	TGCGCCAGCAGCCAGGGACTAGCGGGGGGGAACGAACCAAGAGCGACCCAGTACTTC
-	TRBV6-5	11	-	TRBJ2-5	CASTTGETQYF	TGTGCCAGCACCACAGGGGAGACCCAGTACTTC
-	TRBV9	13	-	TRBJ1-5	CASSVGSNQPQHF	TGTGCCAGCAGCGTAGGGTCAAATCAGCCCCAGCATTTT
-	TRBV7-3	13	-	TRBJ2-1	CASSLRLNNEQFF	TGTGCCAGCAGCTTACGGCTAAACAATGAGCAGTTCTTC
TRBD2	TRBV4-1	16	-	TRBJ2-3	CASSQVAGGLTDTQYF	TGCGCCAGCAGCCAAGTTGCGGGGGGGCTAACAGATACGCAGTATTTT
-	TRBV5-5	12	-	TRBJ1-1	CASKGQGSEAFF	TGTGCCAGCAAAGGGCAAGGATCTGAAGCTTTCTTT
-	TRBV7-9	15	-	TRBJ2-7	CASSLVGGSSYEQYF	TGTGCCAGCAGCTTAGTCGGGGGTAGCTCCTACGAGCAGTACTTC
-	TRBV21-1	18	-	TRBJ1-1	CASRKTGQGPFGLTEAFF	TGTGCCAGCAGAAAGACGGGACAGGGTCCTTTTGGTTTGACTGAAGCTTTCTTT
TRBD2	TRBV4-3	17	once	TRBJ2-2	CASSQDRGDVGTGELFF	TGCGCCAGCAGCCAAGATCGGGGGGACGTCGGCACCGGGGAGCTGTTTTTT
TRBD1	TRBV15	15	-	TRBJ1-5	CATSSGTVSNQPQHF	TGTGCCACCAGCAGTGGGACAGTGAGCAATCAGCCCCAGCATTTT
-	TRBV20-1	10	-	TRBJ1-2	CSAPNDGYTF	TGCAGTGCTCCCAATGATGGCTACACCTTC
-	TRBV9	14	-	TRBJ1-3	CASNLGEAGNTIYF	TGTGCCAGCAACCTCGGGGAGGCTGGAAACACCATATATTTT
-	TRBV6-1	14	few	TRBJ1-6	CASSEVLGRSPLHF	TGTGCCAGCAGTGAAGTCTTGGGACGATCACCCCTCCACTTT
TRBD1	TRBV6-5	15	-	TRBJ1-4	CASSRDRGVNEKLFF	TGTGCCAGCAGTAGGGACAGGGGGGTTAATGAAAAACTGTTTTTT
-	TRBV4-2	14	once	TRBJ2-1	CASSQDSGGALPFF	TGTGCCAGCAGCCAAGATTCTGGGGGGGCCTTGCCGTTCTTC
-	TRBV6-5	13	-	TRBJ1-2	CASSFRGNYGYTF	TGTGCCAGCAGTTTCAGGGGCAACTATGGCTACACCTTC
-	TRBV28	14	-	TRBJ1-2	CASSLSGRGWGYTF	TGTGCCAGCAGTTTATCAGGCAGAGGGTGGGGCTACACCTTC
-	TRBV10-1	13	-	TRBJ1-3	CASSPTGGNTIYF	TGCGCCAGCAGCCCTACAGGGGGAAACACCATATATTTT
TRBD1	TRBV19	13	-	TRBJ2-2	CASSLTGPGELFF	TGTGCCAGTAGTCTGACAGGGCCCGGGGAGCTGTTTTTT
TRBD1	TRBV7-2	15	-	TRBJ2-2	CASSLRTGRTGELFF	TGTGCCAGCAGCTTACGGACAGGGAGAACCGGGGAGCTGTTTTTT
-	TRBV3-1/TRBV3-2	15	-	TRBJ1-4	CASSQAQGAYEKLFF	TGTGCCAGCAGCCAAGCCCAGGGAGCTTATGAAAAACTGTTTTTT
TRBD1	TRBV7-8	14	-	TRBJ1-2	CASSPDRGGYGYTF	TGTGCCAGCAGCCCCGACAGGGGGGGCTATGGCTACACCTTC
TRBD1	TRBV6-5	14	few	TRBJ1-2	CASSRTGETGGYTF	TGTGCCAGCAGTAGGACAGGGGAGACTGGTGGCTACACCTTC
-	TRBV27	15	-	TRBJ2-7	CASSPGLGGYNEQYF	TGTGCCAGCAGTCCAGGTCTCGGGGGTTATAACGAGCAGTACTTC
TRBD2	TRBV10-3	16	-	TRBJ2-5	CAISESERGNQETQYF	TGTGCCATCAGTGAGTCGGAGCGGGGGAACCAAGAGACCCAGTACTTC
TRBD2	TRBV11-3	17	-	TRBJ2-3	CASSSFMSGGGADTQYF	TGTGCCAGCAGCTCGTTTATGAGCGGGGGTGGTGCAGATACGCAGTATTTT
TRBD1	TRBV7-6	14	-	TRBJ1-4	CASSSTGVSEKLFF	TGTGCCAGCAGCTCAACAGGGGTTAGTGAAAAACTGTTTTTT
TRBD2	TRBV10-3	15	-	TRBJ2-1	CAISKTSGGANEQFF	TGTGCCATCAGTAAGACTAGCGGGGGGGCCAATGAGCAGTTCTTC
-	TRBV6-5	15	-	TRBJ1-4	CASRYGTKAGEKLFF	TGTGCCAGCAGATATGGGACAAAGGCCGGTGAAAAACTGTTTTTT
-	TRBV27	14	-	TRBJ1-6	CASMERGYNSPLHF	TGTGCCAGCATGGAGAGAGGATATAATTCACCCCTCCACTTT
-	TRBV5-6	14	-	TRBJ2-2	CASSLRLNTGELFF	TGTGCCAGCAGCCTAAGATTGAACACCGGGGAGCTGTTTTTT
-	TRBV2	12	-	TRBJ1-1	CASRDLNTEAFF	TGTGCCAGCAGGGACTTGAACACTGAAGCTTTCTTT
-	TRBV15	16	-	TRBJ1-2	CATSSDLSALGYGYTF	TGTGCCACCAGCAGCGACCTTTCGGCCCTCGGGTATGGCTACACCTTC
-	TRBV7-9	13	once	TRBJ2-2	CASSLRGTGELFF	TGTGCCAGCAGCTTACGGGGAACCGGGGAGCTGTTTTTT
-	TRBV30	11	-	TRBJ2-1	CAWRVRNEQFF	TGTGCCTGGAGGGTTAGGAATGAGCAGTTCTTC
-	TRBV7-3	15	-	TRBJ2-1	CASSPVASSYNEQFF	TGTGCCAGCAGCCCCGTGGCGAGCTCCTACAATGAGCAGTTCTTC
TRBD1	TRBV9	15	-	TRBJ2-2	CASSVGQGMTGELFF	TGTGCCAGCAGCGTAGGACAGGGCATGACCGGGGAGCTGTTTTTT
TRBD2	TRBV5-1	15	-	TRBJ2-1	CASSLGLAGGYEQFF	TGCGCCAGCAGCCTGGGACTAGCGGGGGGCTATGAGCAGTTCTTC
-	TRBV18	15	-	TRBJ2-5	CASSPVGRVRETQYF	TGTGCCAGCTCACCAGTCGGCAGGGTCAGGGAGACCCAGTACTTC